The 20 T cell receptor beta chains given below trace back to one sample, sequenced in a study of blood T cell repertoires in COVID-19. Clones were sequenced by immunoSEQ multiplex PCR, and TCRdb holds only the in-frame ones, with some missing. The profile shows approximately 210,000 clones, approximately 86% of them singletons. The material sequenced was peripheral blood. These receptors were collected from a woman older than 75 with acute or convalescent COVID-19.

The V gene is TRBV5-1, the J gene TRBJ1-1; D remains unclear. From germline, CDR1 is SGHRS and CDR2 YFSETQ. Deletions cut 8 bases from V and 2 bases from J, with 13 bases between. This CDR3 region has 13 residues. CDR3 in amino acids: CASGGAVNTEAFF. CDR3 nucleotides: TGCGCCAGTGGAGGAGCAGTCAACACTGAAGCTTTCTTT.

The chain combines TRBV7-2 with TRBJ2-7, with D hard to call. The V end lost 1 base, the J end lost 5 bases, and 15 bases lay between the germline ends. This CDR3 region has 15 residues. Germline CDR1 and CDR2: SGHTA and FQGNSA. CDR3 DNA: TGTGCCAGCAGCTTAGAAGCTAGGTGGGTCGACGAGCAGTACTTC. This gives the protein CASSLEARWVDEQYF.

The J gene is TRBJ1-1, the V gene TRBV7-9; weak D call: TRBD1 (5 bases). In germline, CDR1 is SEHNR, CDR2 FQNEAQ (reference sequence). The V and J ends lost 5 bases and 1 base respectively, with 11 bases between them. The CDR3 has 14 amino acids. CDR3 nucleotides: TGTGCCAGCAGCCCCGGCAGGGAGAACACTGAAGCTTTCTTT. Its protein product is CASSPGRENTEAFF.

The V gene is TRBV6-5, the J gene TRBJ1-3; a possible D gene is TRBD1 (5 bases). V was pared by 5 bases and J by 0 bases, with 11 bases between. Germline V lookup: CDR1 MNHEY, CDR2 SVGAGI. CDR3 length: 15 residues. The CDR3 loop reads CASSLGAYSGNTIYF. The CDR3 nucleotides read TGTGCCAGCAGTCTTGGGGCCTACTCTGGAAACACCATATATTTT.

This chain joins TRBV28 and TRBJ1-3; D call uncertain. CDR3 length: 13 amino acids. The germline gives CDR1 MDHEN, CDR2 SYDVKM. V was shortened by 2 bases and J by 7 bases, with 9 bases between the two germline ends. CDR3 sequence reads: CASSLRGGNTIYF. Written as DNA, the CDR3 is TGTGCCAGCAGTTTACGGGGTGGGAACACCATATATTTT. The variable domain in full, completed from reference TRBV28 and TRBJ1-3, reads DVKVTQSSRYLVKRTGEKVFLECVQDMDHENMFWYRQDPGLGLRLIYFSYDVKMKEKGDIPEGYSVSREKKERFSLILESASTNQTSMYLCASSLRGGNTIYFGEGSWLTVV.

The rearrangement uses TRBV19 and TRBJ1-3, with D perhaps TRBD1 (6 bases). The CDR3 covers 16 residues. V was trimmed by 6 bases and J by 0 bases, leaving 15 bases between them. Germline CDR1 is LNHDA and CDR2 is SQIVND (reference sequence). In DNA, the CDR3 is TGTGCCAGTAGCTGGACCCGGACAGTCTCTGGAAACACCATATATTTT. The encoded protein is CASSWTRTVSGNTIYF.

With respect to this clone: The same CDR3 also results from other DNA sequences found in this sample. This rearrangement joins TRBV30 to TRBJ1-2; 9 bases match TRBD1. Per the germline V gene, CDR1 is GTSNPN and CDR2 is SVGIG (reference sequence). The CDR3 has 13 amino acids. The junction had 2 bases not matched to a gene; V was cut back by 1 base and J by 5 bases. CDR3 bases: TGTGCCTGGAGTGCCGGGACAGGGTATGGCTACACCTTC. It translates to CAWSAGTGYGYTF.

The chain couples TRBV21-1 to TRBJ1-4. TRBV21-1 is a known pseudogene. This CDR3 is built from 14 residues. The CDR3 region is CASSKVTGNEKLFF. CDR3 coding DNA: TGTGCCAGCAGCAAAGTTACGGGAAATGAAAAACTGTTTTTT.

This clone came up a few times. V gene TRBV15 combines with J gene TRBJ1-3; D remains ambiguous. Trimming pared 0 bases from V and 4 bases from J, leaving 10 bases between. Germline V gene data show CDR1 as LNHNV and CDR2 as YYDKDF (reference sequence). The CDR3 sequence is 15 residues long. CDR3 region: CATSRDIAGGNTIYF. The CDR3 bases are TGTGCCACCAGCAGAGATATCGCAGGAGGAAACACCATATATTTT.

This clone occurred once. The CDR3 reads CASSQRTSGGLDTQYF. CDR3 nucleotide sequence: TGTGCCAGCAGCCAAAGGACTAGCGGGGGGTTGGATACGCAGTATTTT. The chain recombines TRBV5-4 with TRBJ2-3; 14 positions agree with TRBD2. CDR1 and CDR2 from the germline V gene are SGHNT and YYREEE (reference sequence). This CDR3 is built from 16 residues. V lost 4 bases, J lost 6 bases, and 7 bases stayed unmatched.

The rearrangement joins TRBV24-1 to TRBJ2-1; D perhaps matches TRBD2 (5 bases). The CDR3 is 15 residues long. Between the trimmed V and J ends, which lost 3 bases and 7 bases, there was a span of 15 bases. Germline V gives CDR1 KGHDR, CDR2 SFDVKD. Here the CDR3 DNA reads TGTGCCACCAGTGATATTGGGGTAGCGAGGAATGAGCAGTTCTTC. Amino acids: CATSDIGVARNEQFF.

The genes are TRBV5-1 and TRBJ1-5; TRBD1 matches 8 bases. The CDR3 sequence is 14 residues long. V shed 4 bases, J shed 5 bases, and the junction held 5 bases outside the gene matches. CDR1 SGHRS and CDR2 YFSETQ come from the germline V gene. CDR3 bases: TGCGCCAGCAGCCTGGACAGGGTGGATCAGCCCCAGCATTTT. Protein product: CASSLDRVDQPQHF.

CDR3 DNA sequence: TGTGCCAGCAGTCGGGACAGCAGCAATGAGCAGTTCTTC. Amino acids: CASSRDSSNEQFF. The V gene is TRBV12-3 or TRBV12-4, the J gene TRBJ2-1; 7 bases line up with TRBD1. Trimming at V came to 5 bases and at J to 6 bases, leaving 4 bases not matched to a gene. There are 13 residues in the CDR3.

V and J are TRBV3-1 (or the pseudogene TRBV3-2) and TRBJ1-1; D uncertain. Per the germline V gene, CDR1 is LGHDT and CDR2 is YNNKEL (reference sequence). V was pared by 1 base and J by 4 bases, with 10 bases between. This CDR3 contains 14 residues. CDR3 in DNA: TGTGCCAGCAGCCAAGTGCGACACCGCACTGAAGCTTTCTTT. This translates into CASSQVRHRTEAFF.

The CDR3 DNA reads TGTGCCAGCAGCCTCAGCTCCTACGAGCAGTACTTC. Protein product: CASSLSSYEQYF. V is TRBV3-1 (or the pseudogene TRBV3-2) and J is TRBJ2-7; D not resolved. The CDR3 is made up of 12 amino acids. Trimming cost V 4 bases and J 0 bases, with 4 bases left between them. Germline V lookup: CDR1 LGHDT, CDR2 YNNKEL (reference sequence).

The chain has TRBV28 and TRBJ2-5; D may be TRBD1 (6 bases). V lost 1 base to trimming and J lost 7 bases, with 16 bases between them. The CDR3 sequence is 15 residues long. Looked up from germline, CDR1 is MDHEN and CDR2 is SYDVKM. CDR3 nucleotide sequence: TGTGCCAGCAGTTTATTAACAGGGAATGGGGTGACCCAGTACTTC. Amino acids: CASSLLTGNGVTQYF.

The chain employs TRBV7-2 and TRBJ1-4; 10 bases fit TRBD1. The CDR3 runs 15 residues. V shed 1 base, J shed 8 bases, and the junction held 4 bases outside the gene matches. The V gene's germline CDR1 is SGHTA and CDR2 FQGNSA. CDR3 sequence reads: CASSLGRDRGEKLFF. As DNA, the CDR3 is TGTGCCAGCAGCTTAGGTCGGGACAGGGGCGAAAAACTGTTTTTT.

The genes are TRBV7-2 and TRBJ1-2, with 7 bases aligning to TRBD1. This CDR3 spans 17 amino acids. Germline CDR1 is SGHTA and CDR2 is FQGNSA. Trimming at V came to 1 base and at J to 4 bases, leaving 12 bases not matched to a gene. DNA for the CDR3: TGTGCCAGCAGCTTAGTGTTCCATTCGGGACAGCCCTATGGCTACACCTTC. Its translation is CASSLVFHSGQPYGYTF.

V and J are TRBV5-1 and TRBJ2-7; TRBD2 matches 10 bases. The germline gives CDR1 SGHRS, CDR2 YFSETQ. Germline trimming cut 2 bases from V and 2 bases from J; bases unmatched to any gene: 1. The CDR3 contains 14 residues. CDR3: CASSFLAGAYEQYF. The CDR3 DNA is TGCGCCAGCAGCTTTCTAGCGGGGGCCTACGAGCAGTACTTC.

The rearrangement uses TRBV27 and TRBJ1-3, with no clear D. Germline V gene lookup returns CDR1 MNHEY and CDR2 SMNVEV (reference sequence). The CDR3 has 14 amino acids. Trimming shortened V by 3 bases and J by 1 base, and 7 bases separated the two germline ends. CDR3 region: CASSFGGSGNTIYF. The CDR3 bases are TGTGCCAGCAGTTTCGGCGGGTCTGGAAACACCATATATTTT.